These 23 T cell receptor beta chains share one sample of origin, sequenced in a study of response to subunit inactivated influenza vaccine. TCRdb independently ran MiXCR on the RT-PCR reads; one entry per CDR3 protein. The sample lists about 530,000 distinct CDR3 sequences, approximately 13% occurring once. The sample in question was PBMCs from blood, obtained roughly 46 days after vaccination. The origin of the receptors is a man aged 50 to 59 who received an inactivated influenza vaccine.

This clonotype was counted a few times. This chain connects TRBV5-5 to TRBJ1-1, with D tentatively TRBD1 (5 bases). This CDR3 contains 16 residues. Trimming pared 2 bases from V and 2 bases from J, leaving 16 bases between. Germline assignment: CDR1 SGHKS and CDR2 YYEKEE (reference sequence). CDR3 amino acids: CASSLVETGGNTEAFF. Written as DNA, the CDR3 is TGTGCCAGCAGCTTAGTCGAAACCGGGGGAAACACTGAAGCTTTCTTT.

This clonotype was seen at least ten times. V and J are TRBV6-5 and TRBJ2-3; possibly TRBD2 for D (5 bases). The CDR3 is 17 amino acids. Germline CDR1 and CDR2: MNHEY and SVGAGI. V gave up 0 bases and J gave up 1 base, with 14 bases separating them. CDR3 region: CASSYSLRADRTDTQYF. DNA of the CDR3: TGTGCCAGCAGTTACTCGTTGCGAGCGGACCGCACAGATACGCAGTATTTT.

The chain employs TRBV10-3 and TRBJ2-5; D possibly corresponds to TRBD1 (6 bases). With 6 bases removed from V and 7 bases from J, the gap between germline ends came to 15 bases. Germline V CDR1 and CDR2: ENHRY, SYGVKD. CDR3 size: 13 residues. The CDR3 coding sequence is TGTGCCATCAGAGAAAACAGGGTCGGGACCCAGTACTTC. It specifies CAIRENRVGTQYF.

This rearrangement joins TRBV29-1 to TRBJ2-2; 12 bases map to TRBD2. Trimming took 3 bases from V and 8 from J; bases not matched to a gene: 13. The CDR3 spans 17 residues. Germline values: CDR1 SQVTM, CDR2 ANQGSEA. CDR3 DNA sequence: TGCAGCGTTGATCCTAGCGGGAGGGCGAAAACATTAGGGGAGCTGTTTTTT. Protein sequence: CSVDPSGRAKTLGELFF.

The V gene is TRBV24-1, the J gene TRBJ2-1, with TRBD1 identical over 8 bases. The trim removed 9 bases at V and 2 bases at J, leaving 11 bases unmatched. The CDR3 is 16 amino acids. Germline lookup yields CDR1 KGHDR and CDR2 SFDVKD. CDR3 coding DNA: TGTGCCACCGGACCGGCGACAGGGGTGGCCTACAATGAGCAGTTCTTC. This codes for CATGPATGVAYNEQFF.

The V gene is TRBV20-1, the J gene TRBJ1-4; perhaps TRBD1 as D (5 bases). V was pared by 6 bases and J by 7 bases, with 12 bases between. Per the germline V gene, CDR1 is DFQATT and CDR2 is SNEGSKA (reference sequence). The CDR3 is 12 amino acids. Written as DNA, the CDR3 is TGCAGTGCCGAGGGCAGGGCTGAAAAACTGTTTTTT. Amino acids: CSAEGRAEKLFF.

There are many counts of this clonotype. The chain employs TRBV5-1 and TRBJ2-1; 12 bases match TRBD2. The CDR3 is made up of 16 amino acids. Germline assignment: CDR1 SGHRS and CDR2 YFSETQ. V was pared by 0 bases and J by 8 bases, with 6 bases of the junction left unmatched. DNA of the CDR3: TGCGCCAGCAGCTTGGCCCGGCTAGCGGGAGGGGATGAGCAGTTCTTC. Residues: CASSLARLAGGDEQFF.

In the case of this clonotype: At one boundary the junction diverges from the germline segment, which might be a read error. Here the CDR3 DNA reads TGCAGTGCTAGAGACCCTAAAAGACAGGGGTACGACAACGAGCAGTTCTTC. Translated: CSARDPKRQGYDNEQFF. V usage is TRBV20-1 and J usage is TRBJ2-1; 8 nucleotides match TRBD1. The germline CDR1 and CDR2 sequences are DFQATT and SNEGSKA (reference sequence). The CDR3 has 17 amino acids.

This clonotype was detected a few times. The rearrangement uses TRBV7-8 and TRBJ2-3; 7 bases match TRBD1. The CDR3 spans 15 residues. V shed 5 bases and J 7 bases; nucleotides not matched to a gene: 12. CDR1 is SGHVS, CDR2 FQNEAQ, per germline. The CDR3 here is CASSKSRDRLNTQYF. CDR3 nucleotides: TGTGCCAGCAGCAAATCCCGGGACAGACTGAATACGCAGTATTTT.

The sample holds a few counts of this clonotype. The rearrangement uses TRBV5-1 and TRBJ2-1; 13 positions agree with TRBD2. The CDR3 runs to 20 residues. V was pared by 5 bases and J by 0 bases, with 14 bases of the junction left unmatched. Germline assignment: CDR1 SGHRS and CDR2 YFSETQ. CDR3 sequence: CASRYLVTSGGRSSYNEQFF. CDR3 coding DNA: TGCGCCAGCAGATATCTGGTGACTAGCGGGGGGCGCAGCTCCTACAATGAGCAGTTCTTC.

The chain employs TRBV4-3 and TRBJ2-2; D is undetermined. CDR1 LGHNA and CDR2 YSLEER come from the germline V gene. V was clipped by 0 bases and J by 1 base, with 6 bases between them. The CDR3 has 15 residues. This chain's CDR3 is CASSQDSENTGELFF. CDR3 nucleotides: TGCGCCAGCAGCCAAGATTCCGAGAACACCGGGGAGCTGTTTTTT.

The chain is built from TRBV7-2 and TRBJ1-3; a possible D gene is TRBD1 (5 bases). Germline V gene lookup returns CDR1 SGHTA and CDR2 FQGNSA. CDR3 size: 16 residues. V was clipped by 0 bases and J by 0 bases, with 9 bases between them. CDR3 loop: CASSLAGHRSGNTIYF. CDR3 in DNA: TGTGCCAGCAGCTTAGCTGGACACCGCTCTGGAAACACCATATATTTT. Full variable domain (outside the CDR3, taken from reference TRBV7-2 and TRBJ1-3): GAGVSQSPSNKVTEKGKDVELRCDPISGHTALYWYRQSLGQGLEFLIYFQGNSAPDKSGLPSDRFSAERTGGSVSTLTIQRTQQEDSAVYLCASSLAGHRSGNTIYFGEGSWLTVV.

This clonotype was observed a handful of times. V usage is TRBV12-3 or TRBV12-4 and J usage is TRBJ2-7; no clear D. Trimming removed 5 bases at V and 0 bases at J, with 11 bases between. The CDR3 consists of 14 residues. CDR3 coding DNA: TGTGCCAGCAGTGGAACTCGGAGCTCCTACGAGCAGTACTTC. It is translated as CASSGTRSSYEQYF.

The CDR3: CASGPSTSVSVTQYF. CDR3 in DNA: TGTGCCAGCGGTCCGAGTACTAGCGTAAGTGTGACCCAGTACTTC. The V call is TRBV11-1, the J call TRBJ2-5; 7 bases match TRBD2. This CDR3 comprises 15 residues. V lost 8 bases and J lost 7; bases outside the gene matches: 16. Germline assignment: CDR1 SGHAT and CDR2 FQDESV (reference sequence). Looking up the rest from reference TRBV11-1 and TRBJ2-5 gives the full variable domain: EAEVAQSPRYKITEKSQAVAFWCDPISGHATLYWYRQILGQGPELLVQFQDESVVDDSQLPKDRFSAERLKGVDSTLKIQPAELGDSAMYLCASGPSTSVSVTQYFGPGTRLLVL.

Only a few counts were recorded for this clonotype. The V and J genes are TRBV29-1 and TRBJ1-2, with 7 bases identical to TRBD1. Germline assignment: CDR1 SQVTM and CDR2 ANQGSEA. CDR3 length equals 13 residues. The ends lost 6 bases at V and 7 bases at J; junction bases unmatched: 11. As DNA, the CDR3 is TGCAGCGTGACCCAACAGGGGCGCCGTGGCTACACCTTC. This gives the protein CSVTQQGRRGYTF.

In its sample, this clonotype was seen a few times. The chain links TRBV12-3 or TRBV12-4 to TRBJ1-4, with 9 bases that match TRBD1. The CDR3 contains 14 residues. Trimming cost V 6 bases and J 7 bases; bases outside gene matches: 6. The CDR3 nucleotides are TGTGCCAGCAGCCTACAGGGGGCTGGTGAAAAACTGTTTTTT. Amino acids: CASSLQGAGEKLFF.

This chain joins TRBV5-1 and TRBJ2-3; 12 bases fit TRBD2. CDR3 length: 15 residues. Germline CDR1 and CDR2: SGHRS and YFSETQ. V was pared by 4 bases and J by 5 bases, with 5 bases of the junction left unmatched. In nucleotides, the CDR3 is TGCGCCAGCAGCAAGCTAGCGGGAGGGGAAGATACGCAGTATTTT. Its translation: CASSKLAGGEDTQYF.

This clonotype was found a few times. The rearrangement joins TRBV5-1 to TRBJ2-7, with 9 positions matching TRBD1. Germline CDR1 reads SGHRS; CDR2 reads YFSETQ. The CDR3 is 18 amino acids. V was clipped by 0 bases and J by 3 bases; unmatched bases: 13. Here the CDR3 reads CASSLATGTGRILYEQYF. The CDR3 nucleotides read TGCGCCAGCAGCTTGGCCACAGGGACAGGGAGAATTCTCTACGAGCAGTACTTC.

The chain is built from TRBV5-6 and TRBJ1-1; D is unclear. V shed 3 bases and J shed 0 bases, with 12 bases lying between them. Looked up from germline, CDR1 is SGHDT and CDR2 is YYEEEE. This CDR3 has 15 residues. The CDR3 sequence: CASSSPAGLNTEAFF. The CDR3 region has the DNA TGTGCCAGCAGCTCCCCGGCCGGGCTGAACACTGAAGCTTTCTTT.

This clonotype was counted between two and nine times. V and J are TRBV5-5 and TRBJ2-5; 9 nucleotides align to TRBD1. CDR1 is SGHKS, CDR2 YYEKEE, per germline (reference sequence). V lost 4 bases to trimming and J lost 2 bases; unmatched junction nucleotides: 6. The CDR3 runs to 15 residues. CDR3 amino acids: CASSKGTGTQETQYF. The DNA of the CDR3 is TGTGCCAGCAGCAAAGGGACAGGGACACAAGAGACCCAGTACTTC.

In its sample, this clonotype was seen a few times. The chain is built from TRBV4-2 and TRBJ2-6; 8 bases match TRBD1. Trimming at V came to 4 bases and at J to 4 bases, leaving 6 bases not matched to a gene. Germline-derived CDR1 and CDR2 are LGHNA and YNFKEQ. The CDR3 runs to 16 residues. The CDR3 DNA is TGTGCCAGCAGCCGAGGACAGGGATCAGGGGCCAACGTCCTGACTTTC. Its translation is CASSRGQGSGANVLTF.

This clonotype occurred a few times. This chain joins TRBV6-2 or TRBV6-3 and TRBJ2-7; 7 bases are a match to TRBD2. The trim removed 6 bases at V and 2 bases at J, leaving 7 bases unmatched. The CDR3 runs to 14 residues. Germline V gene lookup returns CDR1 MNHEY and CDR2 SVGEGT. Here the CDR3 reads CASSGLVSTYEQYF. Written as DNA, the CDR3 is TGTGCCAGCAGCGGACTAGTAAGTACCTACGAGCAGTACTTC.

This clonotype showed up just once. The chain links TRBV12-3 or TRBV12-4 to TRBJ2-2; possible D gene TRBD2, 5 bases. Deletions cut 3 bases from V and 7 bases from J, with 9 bases between. The CDR3 length is 13 residues. The CDR3 spells CASSFHRGGELFF. DNA for the CDR3: TGTGCCAGCAGTTTCCATCGGGGCGGGGAGCTGTTTTTT.